The following is a T cell receptor (beta chain) sequence with its context. Its specificity is not known. TCRdb reprocessed the RT-PCR reads with MiXCR, giving one entry per CDR3 protein. The repertoire holds roughly 790,000 distinct CDR3 sequences, with 21% as singletons. These data originate in a study of response to subunit inactivated influenza vaccine. Study findings and constraints: The authors suggested that few new T cells are recruited per seasonal influenza vaccination.

V was trimmed by 2 bases and J by 2 bases, leaving 7 bases between them. CDR3 length: 14 residues. The germline gives CDR1 MNHNS, CDR2 SASEGT. The sequence was obtained from a man aged 50-60 years who received an inactivated influenza vaccine. The sample in question was PBMCs from blood, obtained about 5 days after vaccination. The J gene is TRBJ1-3, the V gene TRBV6-1; D not resolved. The CDR3 spells CASSEPIAGNTIYF. In DNA, the CDR3 is TGTGCCAGCAGTGAACCTATCGCTGGAAACACCATATATTTT.